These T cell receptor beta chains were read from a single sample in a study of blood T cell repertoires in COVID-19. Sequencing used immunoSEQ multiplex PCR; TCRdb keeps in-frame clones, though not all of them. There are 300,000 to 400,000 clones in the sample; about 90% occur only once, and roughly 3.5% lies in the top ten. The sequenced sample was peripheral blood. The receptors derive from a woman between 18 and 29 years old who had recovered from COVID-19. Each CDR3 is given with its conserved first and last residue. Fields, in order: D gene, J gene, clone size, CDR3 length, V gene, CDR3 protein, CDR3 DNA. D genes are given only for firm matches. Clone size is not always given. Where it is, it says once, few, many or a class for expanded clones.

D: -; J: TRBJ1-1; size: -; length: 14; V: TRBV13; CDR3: CASSLRSRLFEAFF; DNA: TGTGCCAGCAGCTTACGCAGCCGACTGTTTGAAGCTTTCTTT
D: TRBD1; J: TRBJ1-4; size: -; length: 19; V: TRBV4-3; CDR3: CASSQDGRRWGQQNEKLFF; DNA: TGCGCCAGCAGCCAAGATGGTAGGCGTTGGGGACAGCAAAATGAAAAACTGTTTTTT
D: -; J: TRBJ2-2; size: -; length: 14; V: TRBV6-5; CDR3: CASSYRGAPGELFF; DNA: TGTGCCAGCAGTTACCGCGGGGCCCCCGGGGAGCTGTTTTTT
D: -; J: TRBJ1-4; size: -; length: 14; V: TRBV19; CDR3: CASRKTATNEKLFF; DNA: TGTGCCAGTAGGAAGACAGCAACTAATGAAAAACTGTTTTTT
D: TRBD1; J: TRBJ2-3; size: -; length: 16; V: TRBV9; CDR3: CASSVGKGASTDTQYF; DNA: TGTGCCAGCAGCGTAGGAAAGGGGGCGAGCACAGATACGCAGTATTTT
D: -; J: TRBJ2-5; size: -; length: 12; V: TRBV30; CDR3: CAWSALQETQYF; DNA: TGTGCCTGGAGTGCCCTTCAAGAGACCCAGTACTTC
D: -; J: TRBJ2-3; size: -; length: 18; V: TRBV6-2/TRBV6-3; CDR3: CASRPLLFGGTSTDTQYF; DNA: TGTGCCAGCAGACCTCTCCTCTTCGGCGGGACTAGCACAGATACGCAGTATTTT
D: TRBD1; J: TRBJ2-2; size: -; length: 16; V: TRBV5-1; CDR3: CASSLARGRNTGELFF; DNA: TGCGCCAGCAGCTTGGCCAGGGGGCGAAACACCGGGGAGCTGTTTTTT
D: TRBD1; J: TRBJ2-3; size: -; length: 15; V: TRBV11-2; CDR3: CASSFADRGTDTQYF; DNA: TGTGCCAGCAGCTTCGCTGACAGGGGTACAGATACGCAGTATTTT
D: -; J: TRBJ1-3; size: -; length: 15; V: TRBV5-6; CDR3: CASSYGTKPGNTIYF; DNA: TGTGCCAGCAGCTATGGGACAAAACCAGGAAACACCATATATTTT
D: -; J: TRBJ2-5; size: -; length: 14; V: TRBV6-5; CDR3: CASSYSGGLETQYF; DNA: TGTGCCAGCAGTTACTCGGGGGGTCTAGAGACCCAGTACTTC
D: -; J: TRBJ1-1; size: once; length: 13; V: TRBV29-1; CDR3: CSVGSDYGAEAFF; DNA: TGCAGCGTTGGCTCTGACTATGGAGCTGAAGCTTTCTTT
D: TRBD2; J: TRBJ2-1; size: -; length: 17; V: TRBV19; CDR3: CASSTPSTSGGSHEQFF; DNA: TGTGCCAGTAGTACCCCTTCGACTAGCGGGGGATCCCATGAGCAGTTCTTC
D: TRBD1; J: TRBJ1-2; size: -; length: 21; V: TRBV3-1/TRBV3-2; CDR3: CASSQVSTLRDRTTSNYGYTF; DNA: TGTGCCAGCAGCCAAGTATCAACCCTACGGGACAGGACAACTTCTAACTATGGCTACACCTTC
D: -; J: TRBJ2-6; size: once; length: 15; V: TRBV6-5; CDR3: CASTRSETGANVLTF; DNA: TGTGCCAGCACCCGGAGTGAGACTGGGGCCAACGTCCTGACTTTC
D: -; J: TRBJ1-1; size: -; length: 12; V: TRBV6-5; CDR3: CATTGGGAEAFF; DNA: TGTGCTACCACGGGGGGAGGAGCTGAAGCTTTCTTT
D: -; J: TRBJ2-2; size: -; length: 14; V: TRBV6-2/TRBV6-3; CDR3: CASSWTINTGELFF; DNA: TGTGCCAGCAGTTGGACTATCAACACCGGGGAGCTGTTTTTT
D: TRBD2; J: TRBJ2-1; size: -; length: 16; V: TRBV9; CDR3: CASSNRTSGRFDEQFF; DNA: TGTGCCAGCAGCAACAGGACTAGCGGGAGATTCGATGAGCAGTTCTTC
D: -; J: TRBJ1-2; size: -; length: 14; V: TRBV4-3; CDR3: CASSRIEYRDGYTF; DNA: TGCGCCAGCAGCCGTATTGAATACAGGGATGGCTACACCTTC
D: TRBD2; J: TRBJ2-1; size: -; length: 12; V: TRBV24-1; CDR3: CATIGRYNEQFF; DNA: TGTGCCACAATCGGGAGGTACAATGAGCAGTTCTTC
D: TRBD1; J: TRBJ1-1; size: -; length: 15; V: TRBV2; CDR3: CASSDDRGRDTEAFF; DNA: TGTGCCAGCAGTGATGACAGGGGGAGGGACACTGAAGCTTTCTTT
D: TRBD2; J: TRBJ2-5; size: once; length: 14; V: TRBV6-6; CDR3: CASRTGLGSETQYF; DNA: TGTGCCAGCAGGACTGGACTAGGGTCGGAGACCCAGTACTTC
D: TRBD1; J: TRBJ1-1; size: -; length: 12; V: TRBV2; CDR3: CAMTGDNTEAFF; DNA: TGTGCCATGACAGGGGATAACACTGAAGCTTTCTTT
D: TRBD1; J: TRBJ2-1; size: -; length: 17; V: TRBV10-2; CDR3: CASSETRGLPINYGQFF; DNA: TGCGCCAGCAGTGAGACCAGGGGGCTGCCAATTAATTATGGGCAGTTCTTC
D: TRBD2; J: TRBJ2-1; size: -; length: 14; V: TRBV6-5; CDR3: CASRGGYSYNEQFF; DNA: TGTGCCAGCCGCGGGGGATACTCCTACAATGAGCAGTTCTTC
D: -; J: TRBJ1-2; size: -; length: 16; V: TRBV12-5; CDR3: CASGLAPTGGDYGYTF; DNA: TGTGCTAGTGGTTTGGCCCCGACCGGGGGGGACTATGGCTACACCTTC
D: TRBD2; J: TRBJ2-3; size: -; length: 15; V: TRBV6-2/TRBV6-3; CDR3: CASSRTSAGTDTQYF; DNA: TGTGCCAGCAGTCGAACTAGCGCGGGGACAGATACGCAGTATTTT
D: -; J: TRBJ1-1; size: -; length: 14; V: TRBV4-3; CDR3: CASSQGRVNTEAFF; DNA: TGCGCCAGCAGCCAAGGACGGGTGAACACTGAAGCTTTCTTT
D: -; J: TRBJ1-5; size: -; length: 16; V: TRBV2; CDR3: CASSPYRRRGNQPQHF; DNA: TGTGCCAGCAGTCCTTACCGGCGCAGGGGAAACCAGCCCCAGCATTTT
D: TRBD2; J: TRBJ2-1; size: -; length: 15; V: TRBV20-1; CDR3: CSAGASSGTHNEQFF; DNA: TGCAGTGCTGGTGCCTCTAGCGGGACCCACAATGAGCAGTTCTTC
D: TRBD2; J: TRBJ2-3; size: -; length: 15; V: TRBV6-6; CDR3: CASLKRLAGTDTQYF; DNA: TGTGCCAGCCTAAAAAGACTAGCAGGCACAGATACGCAGTATTTT
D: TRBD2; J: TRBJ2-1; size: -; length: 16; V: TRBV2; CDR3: CASSEEGGVAGSEQFF; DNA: TGTGCCAGCAGTGAAGAGGGTGGGGTAGCGGGAAGTGAGCAGTTCTTC
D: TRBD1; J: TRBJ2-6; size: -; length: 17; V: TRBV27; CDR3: CASSSDRVRPGANVLTF; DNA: TGTGCCAGCAGTTCGGACAGGGTGAGGCCCGGGGCCAACGTCCTGACTTTC
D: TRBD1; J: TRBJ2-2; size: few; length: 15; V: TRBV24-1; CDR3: CATAPQQGEVGELFF; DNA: TGTGCCACCGCTCCTCAACAGGGGGAGGTCGGGGAGCTGTTTTTT
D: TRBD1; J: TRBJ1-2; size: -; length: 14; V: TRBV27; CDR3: CASSSTGLYYGYTF; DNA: TGTGCCAGCAGTTCGACAGGGTTATACTATGGCTACACCTTC
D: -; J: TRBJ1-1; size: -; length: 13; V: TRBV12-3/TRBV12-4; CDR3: CASSLSRDREAFF; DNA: TGTGCCAGCAGTTTATCCAGGGATCGTGAAGCTTTCTTT
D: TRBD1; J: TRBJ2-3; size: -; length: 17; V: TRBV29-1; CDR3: CSVRLRDRGGFGDTQYF; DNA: TGCAGCGTTCGGCTAAGGGACAGGGGTGGTTTCGGAGATACGCAGTATTTT
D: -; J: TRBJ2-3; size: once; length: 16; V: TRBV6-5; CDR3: CASSYNSRYSTDTQYF; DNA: TGTGCCAGCAGTTACAACTCCCGGTATTCCACAGATACGCAGTATTTT
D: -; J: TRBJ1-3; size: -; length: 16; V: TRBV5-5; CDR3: CASSFYRGGAGNTIYF; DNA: TGTGCCAGCAGCTTTTATCGGGGAGGCGCTGGAAACACCATATATTTT
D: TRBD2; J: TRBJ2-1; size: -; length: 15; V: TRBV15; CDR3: CATSRGASGNNEQFF; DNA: TGTGCCACCAGCAGAGGGGCTAGCGGGAACAATGAGCAGTTCTTC
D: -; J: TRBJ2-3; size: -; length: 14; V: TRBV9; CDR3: CASGPTLGPDTQYF; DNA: TGTGCCAGCGGCCCAACGTTGGGGCCAGATACGCAGTATTTT
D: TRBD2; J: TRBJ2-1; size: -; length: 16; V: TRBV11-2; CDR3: CASSRPSGGSYNEQFF; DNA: TGTGCCAGCAGCCGCCCCTCTGGCGGGAGCTACAATGAGCAGTTCTTC
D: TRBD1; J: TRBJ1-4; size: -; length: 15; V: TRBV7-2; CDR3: CASSSGDRLNEKLFF; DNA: TGTGCCAGCAGCTCCGGGGACAGGCTGAATGAAAAACTGTTTTTT
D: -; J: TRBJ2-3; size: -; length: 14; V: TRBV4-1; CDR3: CASSQDGRGDTQYF; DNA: TGCGCCAGCAGCCAAGATGGCAGGGGCGATACGCAGTATTTT
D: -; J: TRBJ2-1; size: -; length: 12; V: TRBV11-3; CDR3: CASSFMTGEQFF; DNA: TGTGCCAGCAGCTTTATGACGGGAGAGCAGTTCTTC
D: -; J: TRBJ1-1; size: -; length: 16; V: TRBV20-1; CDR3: CSASGRLGVPPAEAFF; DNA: TGCAGTGCTAGTGGTCGACTGGGTGTTCCACCCGCTGAAGCTTTCTTT
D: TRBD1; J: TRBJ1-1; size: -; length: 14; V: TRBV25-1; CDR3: CASSETGWGTEAFF; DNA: TGTGCCAGCAGTGAGACAGGGTGGGGCACTGAAGCTTTCTTT
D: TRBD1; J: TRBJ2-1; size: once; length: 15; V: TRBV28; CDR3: CASSRTGGIYNEQFF; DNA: TGTGCCAGCAGTCGTACAGGGGGCATTTACAATGAGCAGTTCTTC
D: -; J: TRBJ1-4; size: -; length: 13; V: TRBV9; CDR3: CASSWGEGEKLFF; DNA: TGTGCCAGCAGCTGGGGGGAAGGTGAAAAACTGTTTTTT
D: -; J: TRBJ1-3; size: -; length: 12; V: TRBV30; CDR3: CAWTGLGNTIYF; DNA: TGTGCCTGGACAGGGCTAGGAAACACCATATATTTT
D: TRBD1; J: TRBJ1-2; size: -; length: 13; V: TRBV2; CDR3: CASRGQGGLGYTF; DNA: TGTGCCAGCAGGGGACAGGGAGGGCTTGGCTACACCTTC
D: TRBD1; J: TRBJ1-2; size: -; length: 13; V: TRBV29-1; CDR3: CSATTGTGNGYTF; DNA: TGCAGCGCTACAACCGGGACAGGGAATGGCTACACCTTC
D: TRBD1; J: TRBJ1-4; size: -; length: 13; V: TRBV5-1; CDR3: CASRTGGNEKLFF; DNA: TGCGCCAGCAGGACAGGGGGGAATGAAAAACTGTTTTTT
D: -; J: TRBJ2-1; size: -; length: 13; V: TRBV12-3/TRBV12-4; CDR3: CASSPTRRNEQFF; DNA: TGTGCCAGCAGCCCGACTAGGAGGAATGAGCAGTTCTTC
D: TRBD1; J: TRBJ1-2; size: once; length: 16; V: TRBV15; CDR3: CATSTRDSPGDYGYTF; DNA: TGTGCCACCAGCACCCGGGACAGCCCCGGGGACTATGGCTACACCTTC
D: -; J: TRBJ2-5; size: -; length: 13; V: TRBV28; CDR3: CASSYTGLETQYF; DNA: TGTGCCAGCAGTTATACAGGGTTGGAGACCCAGTACTTC
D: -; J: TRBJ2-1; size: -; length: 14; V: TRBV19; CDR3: CASTPDGGWNEQFF; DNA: TGTGCCAGTACCCCGGACGGGGGTTGGAATGAGCAGTTCTTC
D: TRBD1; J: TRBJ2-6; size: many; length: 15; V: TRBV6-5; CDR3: CASGTGGSGANVLTF; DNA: TGTGCCAGCGGAACAGGGGGCTCTGGGGCCAACGTCCTGACTTTC
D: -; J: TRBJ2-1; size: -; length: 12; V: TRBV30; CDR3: CAWSGLPLGQFF; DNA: TGTGCCTGGAGTGGACTACCACTGGGGCAGTTCTTC
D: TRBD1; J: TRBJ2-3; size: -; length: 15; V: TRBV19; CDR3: CASSIRDRGTDTQYF; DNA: TGTGCCAGTAGTATCCGGGACAGGGGCACAGATACGCAGTATTTT